This is a list of T cell receptor beta chains from one sample in a study of T cell responses to AZD1222 COVID-19 vaccine. Generated by immunoSEQ multiplex PCR, the TCRdb table keeps only in-frame clones and is missing some. The sample shows approximately 150,000 clones, 88% of them seen only once. The sample consisted of peripheral blood, taken on day 0 of AZD1222 vaccination. These receptors were collected from an adult in good health. CDR3s include the opening cysteine and the closing phenylalanine or tryptophan. The order of the fields is CDR3 DNA, CDR3 protein, J gene, clone size, V gene, D gene. The D gene is left open where the match is weak. Expanded clones are given a class, and other clones once, few, many or no size at all.

CDR3nt: TGTGCCACCAGTGGTAGCGGACTAGACACCGGGGAGCTGTTTTTT; CDR3aa: CATSGSGLDTGELFF; j_gene: TRBJ2-2; abundance: .; v_gene: TRBV24-1; d_gene: TRBD2
CDR3nt: TGTGCCACCCAGGGGACCGCCACCTCCTACAATGAGCAGTTCTTC; CDR3aa: CATQGTATSYNEQFF; j_gene: TRBJ2-1; abundance: .; v_gene: TRBV5-4; d_gene: .
CDR3nt: TGTGCCTGGAGCATCGGGACAAGTAGCAATCAGCCCCAGCATTTT; CDR3aa: CAWSIGTSSNQPQHF; j_gene: TRBJ1-5; abundance: once; v_gene: TRBV30; d_gene: .
CDR3nt: TGTGCCAGCAGGGGCCGGGACAGTCAGTACTTC; CDR3aa: CASRGRDSQYF; j_gene: TRBJ2-5; abundance: .; v_gene: TRBV28; d_gene: TRBD1
CDR3nt: TGTGCCAGCAGCGTAAATGGTGATCAGCCCCAGCATTTT; CDR3aa: CASSVNGDQPQHF; j_gene: TRBJ1-5; abundance: .; v_gene: TRBV7-2; d_gene: .
CDR3nt: TGTGCCACCCTTTCCCCAGCCGGGGAGCTGTTTTTT; CDR3aa: CATLSPAGELFF; j_gene: TRBJ2-2; abundance: .; v_gene: TRBV6-5; d_gene: .
CDR3nt: TGCGCCAGCAGCCAAGAGCTCAGGGGTGGTGAAAAACTGTTTTTT; CDR3aa: CASSQELRGGEKLFF; j_gene: TRBJ1-4; abundance: few; v_gene: TRBV4-3; d_gene: .
CDR3nt: TGTGCCACCAGCATTGGACAGGGGAGGGAAAAACTGTTTTTT; CDR3aa: CATSIGQGREKLFF; j_gene: TRBJ1-4; abundance: .; v_gene: TRBV15; d_gene: TRBD1
CDR3nt: TGTGCCAGTAAGACAGGGGGTCCGTACGAGCAGTACTTC; CDR3aa: CASKTGGPYEQYF; j_gene: TRBJ2-7; abundance: .; v_gene: TRBV12-3/TRBV12-4; d_gene: TRBD1
CDR3nt: TGTGCCAGCAGCGTAGCCAGGGCCAACTCCTACGAGCAGTACTTC; CDR3aa: CASSVARANSYEQYF; j_gene: TRBJ2-7; abundance: .; v_gene: TRBV9; d_gene: .
CDR3nt: TGCGCCAGCAGCTTGGCACTCCGGACAGGGGAAGGGGCCAACGTCCTGACTTTC; CDR3aa: CASSLALRTGEGANVLTF; j_gene: TRBJ2-6; abundance: .; v_gene: TRBV5-1; d_gene: TRBD1
CDR3nt: TGTGCCTGGAGGGTCGGAGATACGCAGTATTTT; CDR3aa: CAWRVGDTQYF; j_gene: TRBJ2-3; abundance: .; v_gene: TRBV2; d_gene: .
CDR3nt: TGTGCCTGGAGTAGGACAGCGGCAAACTATGGCTACACCTTC; CDR3aa: CAWSRTAANYGYTF; j_gene: TRBJ1-2; abundance: .; v_gene: TRBV30; d_gene: .
CDR3nt: TGCGCCAGCAGCCCGGGACAGCTTCCCTCCTACGAGCAGTACTTC; CDR3aa: CASSPGQLPSYEQYF; j_gene: TRBJ2-7; abundance: .; v_gene: TRBV5-1; d_gene: TRBD1
CDR3nt: TGTGCCAGCAGCTTAGAGGCTCCAGGACTAGCGGGAGGGTACGAGCAGTACTTC; CDR3aa: CASSLEAPGLAGGYEQYF; j_gene: TRBJ2-7; abundance: .; v_gene: TRBV11-2; d_gene: TRBD2
CDR3nt: TGTGCCACCAGTGGCCCGGGGGCGAGGACTGAAGCTTTCTTT; CDR3aa: CATSGPGARTEAFF; j_gene: TRBJ1-1; abundance: .; v_gene: TRBV24-1; d_gene: .
CDR3nt: TGTGCCAGCAGCTTAGGCCGACCCCTAGAGACCCAGTACTTC; CDR3aa: CASSLGRPLETQYF; j_gene: TRBJ2-5; abundance: .; v_gene: TRBV7-2; d_gene: .
CDR3nt: TGTGCCAGCTCCCAGGGACAGGGGTACGAGCAGTACTTC; CDR3aa: CASSQGQGYEQYF; j_gene: TRBJ2-7; abundance: few; v_gene: TRBV18; d_gene: TRBD1
CDR3nt: TGTGCCAGCCACAGGCGTGGGGGAGGTGGCACAGATACGCAGTATTTT; CDR3aa: CASHRRGGGGTDTQYF; j_gene: TRBJ2-3; abundance: .; v_gene: TRBV2; d_gene: .
CDR3nt: TGCGCCAGCAGGGAGTTAGCAGTCGACACAGATACGCAGTATTTT; CDR3aa: CASRELAVDTDTQYF; j_gene: TRBJ2-3; abundance: .; v_gene: TRBV23-1; d_gene: .
CDR3nt: TGCGCCAGCAGCCCAATGAGAGAGGCGTTTGTAGATACGCAGTATTTT; CDR3aa: CASSPMREAFVDTQYF; j_gene: TRBJ2-3; abundance: .; v_gene: TRBV4-3; d_gene: .
CDR3nt: TGTGCCAGCAGTTACGGGACATCGAACACTGAAGCTTTCTTT; CDR3aa: CASSYGTSNTEAFF; j_gene: TRBJ1-1; abundance: .; v_gene: TRBV6-6; d_gene: .
CDR3nt: TGTGCCAGCAGTTTTCCCTCAGTTGGCGAGCAGTACTTC; CDR3aa: CASSFPSVGEQYF; j_gene: TRBJ2-7; abundance: .; v_gene: TRBV6-2/TRBV6-3; d_gene: .
CDR3nt: TGTGCCAGCAGCTACGCCGGTCGTGGAAACACCATATATTTT; CDR3aa: CASSYAGRGNTIYF; j_gene: TRBJ1-3; abundance: few; v_gene: TRBV7-2; d_gene: .
CDR3nt: TGCGCCAGCAGCCAAGGACTAGCGGACTCCTACGAGCAGTACTTC; CDR3aa: CASSQGLADSYEQYF; j_gene: TRBJ2-7; abundance: .; v_gene: TRBV4-1; d_gene: TRBD2
CDR3nt: TGCGCCAGCAGCTTGGTAGGGGGCGGGAGGAACGAGCAGTTCTTC; CDR3aa: CASSLVGGGRNEQFF; j_gene: TRBJ2-1; abundance: .; v_gene: TRBV5-1; d_gene: .
CDR3nt: TGTGCCAGCAGCCCCCGGGGCGGGAGGGCCCTCTCCTACAATGAGCAGTTCTTC; CDR3aa: CASSPRGGRALSYNEQFF; j_gene: TRBJ2-1; abundance: once; v_gene: TRBV5-4; d_gene: TRBD2
CDR3nt: TGTGCCAGTACGCGACTAGCGGGAGATACCGGGGAGCTGTTTTTT; CDR3aa: CASTRLAGDTGELFF; j_gene: TRBJ2-2; abundance: once; v_gene: TRBV19; d_gene: TRBD2
CDR3nt: TGTGCCAGTAGTATAGTACTGCGGACAGACCAATATGGCTACACCTTC; CDR3aa: CASSIVLRTDQYGYTF; j_gene: TRBJ1-2; abundance: .; v_gene: TRBV19; d_gene: .
CDR3nt: TGTGCCAGCAGCTTAACAGCTCTAGCCGGTGAGACCCAGTACTTC; CDR3aa: CASSLTALAGETQYF; j_gene: TRBJ2-5; abundance: .; v_gene: TRBV7-3; d_gene: .
CDR3nt: TGTGCCATCAGTGAGTCGGCGGCTAGCGGGGATAGTTATCTCAATGAGCAGTTCTTC; CDR3aa: CAISESAASGDSYLNEQFF; j_gene: TRBJ2-1; abundance: .; v_gene: TRBV10-3; d_gene: TRBD2
CDR3nt: TGCGCCAGCGGCACGGGAGTGGGGGGGGATACGCAGTATTTT; CDR3aa: CASGTGVGGDTQYF; j_gene: TRBJ2-3; abundance: once; v_gene: TRBV10-2; d_gene: TRBD2
CDR3nt: TGCGCCAGCAGCCAAGATCTGGGTTCCGGGGGAAGTGAGCAGTTCTTC; CDR3aa: CASSQDLGSGGSEQFF; j_gene: TRBJ2-1; abundance: once; v_gene: TRBV4-1; d_gene: .
CDR3nt: TGTGCCAGCTCACCACCGGCTCTTGCTAACTATGGCTACACCTTC; CDR3aa: CASSPPALANYGYTF; j_gene: TRBJ1-2; abundance: .; v_gene: TRBV18; d_gene: .
CDR3nt: TGCAGCGCCCGGACTAGCGGCACCTACGAGCAGTACTTC; CDR3aa: CSARTSGTYEQYF; j_gene: TRBJ2-7; abundance: .; v_gene: TRBV29-1; d_gene: TRBD2
CDR3nt: TGTGCCAGCAGCTATGATGGTACTAGCACAGATACGCAGTATTTT; CDR3aa: CASSYDGTSTDTQYF; j_gene: TRBJ2-3; abundance: few; v_gene: TRBV6-5; d_gene: .
CDR3nt: TGTGCCAGTAGCAACCCCGGGGTTCGAAACACCATATATTTT; CDR3aa: CASSNPGVRNTIYF; j_gene: TRBJ1-3; abundance: few; v_gene: TRBV19; d_gene: .
CDR3nt: TGTGCCAGCAGTTTCAGGGGGGGTACGCAGTATTTT; CDR3aa: CASSFRGGTQYF; j_gene: TRBJ2-3; abundance: .; v_gene: TRBV28; d_gene: .
CDR3nt: TGTGCCACCAGTGTAGGGCAGGGAGAGACCCAGTACTTC; CDR3aa: CATSVGQGETQYF; j_gene: TRBJ2-5; abundance: .; v_gene: TRBV24-1; d_gene: .
CDR3nt: TGTGCCAGCAGCTTAACGGGTGGTGGAGGCGGCTACACCTTC; CDR3aa: CASSLTGGGGGYTF; j_gene: TRBJ1-2; abundance: .; v_gene: TRBV7-3; d_gene: .
CDR3nt: TGTGCTAGTGGTGGTGAAGCTTTCTTT; CDR3aa: CASGGEAFF; j_gene: TRBJ1-1; abundance: .; v_gene: TRBV12-5; d_gene: .
CDR3nt: TGTGCCAGCAGCCCCGGGACAGGGGGCGGGAACACCGGGGAGCTGTTTTTT; CDR3aa: CASSPGTGGGNTGELFF; j_gene: TRBJ2-2; abundance: .; v_gene: TRBV7-2; d_gene: TRBD1
CDR3nt: TGTGCCAGCAGTCTGAGCGGGACGGCTGGAAACACCATATATTTT; CDR3aa: CASSLSGTAGNTIYF; j_gene: TRBJ1-3; abundance: .; v_gene: TRBV7-2; d_gene: .
CDR3nt: TGCAGCGTTGAAGCCGGGGCGGCCGGACCTTATGGCTACACCTTC; CDR3aa: CSVEAGAAGPYGYTF; j_gene: TRBJ1-2; abundance: .; v_gene: TRBV29-1; d_gene: .
CDR3nt: TGTGCCAGCAGTTTCCCCCGGACAGGAAAGGCAGATACGCAGTATTTT; CDR3aa: CASSFPRTGKADTQYF; j_gene: TRBJ2-3; abundance: once; v_gene: TRBV28; d_gene: TRBD1
CDR3nt: TGCGCCAGCAGCCAGTCCGGGACTACCTACGAGCAGTACTTC; CDR3aa: CASSQSGTTYEQYF; j_gene: TRBJ2-7; abundance: few; v_gene: TRBV4-1; d_gene: TRBD2
CDR3nt: TGTGCCAGCAGTTACGTGGCCGCCACTGAAGCTTTCTTT; CDR3aa: CASSYVAATEAFF; j_gene: TRBJ1-1; abundance: .; v_gene: TRBV6-2/TRBV6-3; d_gene: .
CDR3nt: TGCAGCGTTGAACCTTGGCAAAACACCGGGGAGCTGTTTTTT; CDR3aa: CSVEPWQNTGELFF; j_gene: TRBJ2-2; abundance: .; v_gene: TRBV29-1; d_gene: .
CDR3nt: TGTGCCAGCAGCCCGGGGGCAGACCGTGGTCGGGGCTACACCTTC; CDR3aa: CASSPGADRGRGYTF; j_gene: TRBJ1-2; abundance: .; v_gene: TRBV6-2/TRBV6-3; d_gene: .
CDR3nt: TGTGCCAGCAGTTTGTGGACAGGGGGCTTCAATGAGCAGTTCTTC; CDR3aa: CASSLWTGGFNEQFF; j_gene: TRBJ2-1; abundance: .; v_gene: TRBV27; d_gene: TRBD1
CDR3nt: TGTGCCTGGAGTACTGGACGGAGGATGAACACTGAAGCTTTCTTT; CDR3aa: CAWSTGRRMNTEAFF; j_gene: TRBJ1-1; abundance: few; v_gene: TRBV30; d_gene: .
CDR3nt: TGTGCCAGCACCCCGGGGGTCTGGTACGAGCAGTACTTC; CDR3aa: CASTPGVWYEQYF; j_gene: TRBJ2-7; abundance: .; v_gene: TRBV28; d_gene: .
CDR3nt: TGTGCCAGTAGTACTCACAGGGGGCCGGGTCAGCCCCAGCATTTT; CDR3aa: CASSTHRGPGQPQHF; j_gene: TRBJ1-5; abundance: .; v_gene: TRBV19; d_gene: TRBD1
CDR3nt: TGTGCCAGCTCTCACACCCGGGGGGGGAGCAATCAGCCCCAGCATTTT; CDR3aa: CASSHTRGGSNQPQHF; j_gene: TRBJ1-5; abundance: .; v_gene: TRBV18; d_gene: .
CDR3nt: TGCGCCAGCAGCCAAGATTTGCGGGACAGCATCTATGGCTACACCTTC; CDR3aa: CASSQDLRDSIYGYTF; j_gene: TRBJ1-2; abundance: .; v_gene: TRBV4-3; d_gene: TRBD1
CDR3nt: TGTGCCAGCACCGTAGGCAGCGGGAGCTCCTACAATGAGCAGTTCTTC; CDR3aa: CASTVGSGSSYNEQFF; j_gene: TRBJ2-1; abundance: .; v_gene: TRBV9; d_gene: TRBD2
CDR3nt: TGCGCCAGCCAGGTGATTACGAACACCGGGGAGCTGTTTTTT; CDR3aa: CASQVITNTGELFF; j_gene: TRBJ2-2; abundance: .; v_gene: TRBV5-1; d_gene: .